What follows are 23 T cell receptor beta chains derived from one specimen sequenced in a study of T cell responses to AZD1222 COVID-19 vaccine. Sequencing was performed with immunoSEQ multiplex PCR; in TCRdb, only in-frame clones are kept and a portion is missing. The data show 93,000 or so clones, 90% seen once. The sample consisted of peripheral blood, taken on day 0 of AZD1222 vaccination. The receptors come from an adult in good health.

This clone was recorded a few times. The chain has TRBV5-8 and TRBJ2-5; 14 bases agree with TRBD2. The CDR3 consists of 16 residues. Trimming at V came to 4 bases and at J to 1 base, leaving 3 bases not matched to a gene. Germline CDR1 is SGHTS and CDR2 is YDEGEE. In DNA form, the CDR3 reads TGTGCCAGCAGCCTGGGGACTAGCGGGGGCCAAGAGACCCAGTACTTC. Amino acids: CASSLGTSGGQETQYF.

This sequence joins TRBV28 and TRBJ1-5; 7 nucleotides agree with TRBD1. From germline, CDR1 is MDHEN and CDR2 SYDVKM. The CDR3 is 18 residues long. V shed 6 bases and J 1 base; nucleotides not matched to a gene: 15. CDR3 nucleotides: TGTGCCAGCAGCTATCTACCCGGGACAGTCCCAAGCAATCAGCCCCAGCATTTT. Translation gives CASSYLPGTVPSNQPQHF. Drawing the rest from reference TRBV28 and TRBJ1-5, the complete variable domain is DVKVTQSSRYLVKRTGEKVFLECVQDMDHENMFWYRQDPGLGLRLIYFSYDVKMKEKGDIPEGYSVSREKKERFSLILESASTNQTSMYLCASSYLPGTVPSNQPQHFGDGTRLSIL.

The rearrangement links TRBV7-9 to TRBJ2-1; D perhaps matches TRBD2 (6 bases). The V end lost 5 bases, the J end lost 9 bases, and 8 bases lay between the germline ends. There are 11 residues in the CDR3. Germline assignment: CDR1 SEHNR and CDR2 FQNEAQ (reference sequence). CDR3 protein: CASSPGGEQFF. The CDR3, as DNA: TGTGCCAGCAGCCCCGGGGGTGAGCAGTTCTTC.

This chain joins TRBV27 and TRBJ2-7; 9 bases map to TRBD2. The trim removed 3 bases at V and 2 bases at J, leaving 5 bases unmatched. This CDR3 spans 15 amino acids. The germline gives CDR1 MNHEY, CDR2 SMNVEV (reference sequence). CDR3 sequence: CASSFSQRGAYEQYF. CDR3 bases: TGTGCCAGCAGTTTTTCTCAGCGGGGGGCCTACGAGCAGTACTTC.

This rearrangement joins TRBV27 to TRBJ1-5, with D possibly being TRBD1 (5 bases). V lost 6 bases and J lost 8, with 17 bases in between. From germline, CDR1 is MNHEY and CDR2 SMNVEV (reference sequence). CDR3 size: 14 residues. The CDR3 bases are TGTGCCAGCAGCTCCCGGGGCCGGCTGGAGCCCCAGCATTTT. This translates into CASSSRGRLEPQHF.

The chain recombines TRBV5-1 with TRBJ2-3; D tentatively reads TRBD1 or TRBD2 (6 bases each). CDR1 is SGHRS and CDR2 is YFSETQ in the germline V gene. Trimming cost V 6 bases and J 0 bases, with 17 bases left between them. The CDR3 length is 16 residues. The CDR3 loop reads CASTLGGRFSTDTQYF. CDR3 nucleotides: TGCGCCAGCACCCTGGGGGGCAGGTTTAGCACAGATACGCAGTATTTT.

This clone appeared a few times. The genes are TRBV4-1 and TRBJ1-2; D is undetermined. The CDR3 is made up of 16 amino acids. Trimming pared 0 bases from V and 0 bases from J, leaving 11 bases between. CDR1 is MGHRA, CDR2 YSYEKL, per germline. CDR3 sequence reads: CASSQDHAGSNYGYTF. DNA of the CDR3: TGCGCCAGCAGCCAAGATCACGCAGGTTCTAACTATGGCTACACCTTC.

The V and J genes are TRBV9 and TRBJ1-2, with D hard to call. Germline V gene sequence: CDR1 SGDLS, CDR2 YYNGEE. The CDR3 length is 15 residues. The germline V and J ends were trimmed by 3 bases and 2 bases, with 14 bases remaining between them. DNA of the CDR3: TGTGCCAGCAGCGCCCCTGGACGGTACAACTATGGCTACACCTTC. Amino acid sequence: CASSAPGRYNYGYTF.

V is TRBV19 and J is TRBJ1-2; the match to TRBD1 covers 7 bases. Per germline, CDR1 LNHDA and CDR2 SQIVND (reference sequence). Trimming at V came to 7 bases and at J to 2 bases, leaving 19 bases not matched to a gene. The CDR3 sequence is 18 residues long. CDR3 in DNA: TGTGCCAGTACCCCTCACCCTCGTCCGGGACAGCGAAACTATGGCTACACCTTC. Amino acids: CASTPHPRPGQRNYGYTF.

This chain joins TRBV7-9 and TRBJ2-7, with 9 bases fitting TRBD1. Per the germline V gene, CDR1 is SEHNR and CDR2 is FQNEAQ (reference sequence). The CDR3 spans 13 residues. V lost 8 bases, J lost 5 bases, and 7 bases stayed unmatched. As DNA, the CDR3 is TGTGCCAGCTCGGACAGGGGTTCCCACGAGCAGTACTTC. Its protein product is CASSDRGSHEQYF.

This clone was seen once. V is TRBV5-4 and J is TRBJ2-5; maybe TRBD2 (7 bases). Trimming removed 1 base at V and 6 bases at J, with 19 bases between. There are 16 residues in the CDR3. Germline loops: CDR1 SGHNT, CDR2 YYREEE (reference sequence). The CDR3 reads CASSLFRGGAGKTQYF. As DNA, the CDR3 is TGTGCCAGCAGCTTGTTCAGAGGGGGGGCTGGGAAGACCCAGTACTTC.

This chain uses TRBV5-4 with TRBJ1-2; 8 bases fit TRBD1. Germline CDR1 is SGHNT and CDR2 is YYREEE (reference sequence). This CDR3 has 14 amino acids. Trimming took 4 bases from V and 5 from J; bases not matched to a gene: 7. The DNA for the CDR3 is TGTGCCAGCAGCACAGGGGGGCTCGCATATGGCTACACCTTC. Its translation: CASSTGGLAYGYTF. Full variable domain (remainder filled in from reference TRBV5-4 and TRBJ1-2): ETGVTQSPTHLIKTRGQQVTLRCSSQSGHNTVSWYQQALGQGPQFIFQYYREEENGRGNFPPRFSGLQFPNYSSELNVNALELDDSALYLCASSTGGLAYGYTFGSGTRLTVV.

V usage is TRBV7-9 and J usage is TRBJ2-1, with TRBD2 matching 14 bases. The germline gives CDR1 SEHNR, CDR2 FQNEAQ (reference sequence). The CDR3 is made up of 15 amino acids. J gave up 7 bases and V 5 bases, and 4 bases lay outside the gene matches. The CDR3 DNA is TGTGCCAGCAGCCCCCGGACTAGCGGGGGGAATGAGCAGTTCTTC. Translating it yields CASSPRTSGGNEQFF.

This chain connects TRBV6-5 to TRBJ1-6, with 8 bases that match TRBD1. After removal of 6 bases from V and 7 bases from J, the junction contained 8 bases not matched to a gene. The V gene's germline CDR1 is MNHEY and CDR2 SVGAGI. The CDR3 loop spans 15 amino acids. Here the CDR3 DNA reads TGTGCCAGCAGCCCACAGGGGGTGCCCAATTCACCCCTCCACTTT. Translating it yields CASSPQGVPNSPLHF.

This chain connects TRBV5-1 to TRBJ1-5; D possibly corresponds to TRBD1 (5 bases). Trimming removed 0 bases from V and 6 bases from J, with 13 bases in between. This CDR3 region has 15 residues. The germline V gene encodes CDR1 SGHRS and CDR2 YFSETQ. CDR3: CASSLGGVMGQPQHF. CDR3 DNA sequence: TGCGCCAGCAGCTTGGGGGGGGTGATGGGTCAGCCCCAGCATTTT.

The chain is built from TRBV5-1 and TRBJ2-7; possibly TRBD1 or TRBD2 for D (5 bases each). Per germline, CDR1 SGHRS and CDR2 YFSETQ. The CDR3 spans 15 residues. V lost 4 bases and J 0 bases, leaving 14 bases between the germline ends. This chain's CDR3 is CASSERGANSYEQYF. The CDR3 DNA reads as TGCGCCAGCAGCGAAAGGGGAGCTAACTCCTACGAGCAGTACTTC.

This rearrangement joins TRBV6-5 to TRBJ2-1; D tentatively fits TRBD1 or TRBD2 (5 bases each). Germline CDR1 and CDR2: MNHEY and SVGAGI. Trimming pared 6 bases from V and 6 bases from J, leaving 15 bases between. The CDR3 spans 14 residues. As DNA, the CDR3 is TGTGCCAGCAGCAACCTGGAGAGGGGCAATGAGCAGTTCTTC. Translating gives CASSNLERGNEQFF.

V usage is TRBV5-1 and J usage is TRBJ2-7; D is tentatively TRBD1 or TRBD2 (5 bases each). Trimming shortened V by 0 bases and J by 2 bases, and 9 bases separated the two germline ends. Germline CDR1 reads SGHRS; CDR2 reads YFSETQ. This CDR3 comprises 14 residues. The CDR3: CASSLGGGPYEQYF. In nucleotides, the CDR3 is TGCGCCAGCAGCTTGGGGGGCGGGCCCTACGAGCAGTACTTC.

The chain employs TRBV23-1 and TRBJ1-3; the D gene is possibly TRBD1 (6 bases). TRBV23-1 is an ORF, and what it does is uncertain. There are 15 residues in the CDR3. The V end was cut by 2 bases, the J end by 3 bases, with 11 bases between. The CDR3 loop reads CASSQIQGSGNTIYF. The CDR3 DNA is TGCGCCAGCAGTCAAATACAGGGAAGTGGAAACACCATATATTTT.

The chain combines TRBV28 with TRBJ1-2, with 9 nucleotides matching TRBD1. Germline V gives CDR1 MDHEN, CDR2 SYDVKM. The J segment lost 7 bases and the V segment lost 3 bases, leaving 9 bases of the junction unmatched. This CDR3 is 15 amino acids long. The DNA of the CDR3 is TGTGCCAGCAGTTTGACGGGACAGGGAATAGTTGGCTACACCTTC. This codes for CASSLTGQGIVGYTF.

The chain uses TRBV4-2 and TRBJ1-4, with no clear D. With 0 bases removed from V and 7 bases from J, the gap between germline ends came to 3 bases. CDR3 length: 12 residues. Germline CDR1 and CDR2: LGHNA and YNFKEQ. This chain's CDR3 is CASSQDFEKLFF. The CDR3 coding sequence is TGTGCCAGCAGCCAAGACTTTGAAAAACTGTTTTTT.

The genes are TRBV7-2 and TRBJ1-2; D is unclear. Trimming left V 1 base short and J 6 bases short, with 15 bases between. Germline V gene lookup returns CDR1 SGHTA and CDR2 FQGNSA. CDR3 length: 15 residues. This chain's CDR3 is CASSLVGTRGNGYTF. The CDR3, as DNA: TGTGCCAGCAGCTTAGTTGGCACACGGGGAAATGGCTACACCTTC.

The V and J genes are TRBV6-5 and TRBJ2-7, with a possible D match to TRBD2 (5 bases). Deletions cut 5 bases from V and 2 bases from J, with 13 bases between. Germline values: CDR1 MNHEY, CDR2 SVGAGI. The CDR3 contains 14 residues. CDR3 in DNA: TGTGCCAGCAGTATGCGGGCTACTGCCTACGAGCAGTACTTC. It encodes CASSMRATAYEQYF.